This T cell receptor beta chain is drawn from a study of OX40 agonist ivuxolimab in advanced cancers. Study-level background: Ivuxolimab, an agonist antibody against OX40 (CD134), was given to patients. Participants averaged around 60 years of age (range about 23 to 80) and were approximately 81% male. Partial responses were achieved by three patients: one hepatocellular carcinoma, two cutaneous melanoma.

Measured with immunoSEQ multiplex PCR; TCRdb has only the in-frame clones, and not every one. The table records some 82,000 clones, about 86% of them present only once. The CDR3 is 15 amino acids. J gave up 6 bases and V 3 bases, and 5 bases lay outside the gene matches. Germline V gene data show CDR1 as SEHNR and CDR2 as FQNEAQ (reference sequence). The V call is TRBV7-9, the J call TRBJ2-1; TRBD2 matches 10 bases. The sample consisted of CD4+ or CD8+ T cells sorted from blood, taken in a trial of the OX40 agonist ivuxolimab. The clonotype was recovered from an adult with an advanced solid tumor such as melanoma, head and neck, liver or kidney cancer. CDR3 loop: CASSFRASGSNEQFF. The CDR3 nucleotides are TGTGCCAGCAGCTTCAGGGCTAGCGGGAGCAATGAGCAGTTCTTC.